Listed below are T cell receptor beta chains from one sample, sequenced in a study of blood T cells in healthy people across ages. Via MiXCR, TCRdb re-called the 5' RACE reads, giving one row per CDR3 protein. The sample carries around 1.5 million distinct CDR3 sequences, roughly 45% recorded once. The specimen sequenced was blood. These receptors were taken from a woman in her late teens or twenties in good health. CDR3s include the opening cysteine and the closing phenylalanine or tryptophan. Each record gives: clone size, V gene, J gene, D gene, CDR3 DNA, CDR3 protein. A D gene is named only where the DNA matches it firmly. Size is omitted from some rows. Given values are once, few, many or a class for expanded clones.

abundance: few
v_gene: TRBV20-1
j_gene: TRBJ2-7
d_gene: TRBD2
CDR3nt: TGCAGTGCTAGTTCGCTGGGACTAGCGGGACGTACCTACGAGCAGTACTTC
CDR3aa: CSASSLGLAGRTYEQYF

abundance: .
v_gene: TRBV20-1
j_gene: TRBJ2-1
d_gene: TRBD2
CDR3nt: TGCAGTGCTAGAGATATTGCGGGAGGCGTTGGCCATGAGCAGTTCTTC
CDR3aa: CSARDIAGGVGHEQFF

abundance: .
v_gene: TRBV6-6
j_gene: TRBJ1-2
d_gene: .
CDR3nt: TGTGCCAGCAGCGAAGGGGTGAAGCCTAACTATGGCTACACCTTC
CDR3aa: CASSEGVKPNYGYTF

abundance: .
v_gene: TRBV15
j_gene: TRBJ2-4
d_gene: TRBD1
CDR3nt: TGTGCCACCAGCAGAGATGGGGACAGTAATAAAAACATTCAGTACTTC
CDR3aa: CATSRDGDSNKNIQYF

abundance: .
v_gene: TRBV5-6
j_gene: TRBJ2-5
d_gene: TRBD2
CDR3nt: TGTGCCAGCAGCTTGGGACTAGCTTCATGGGAGACCCAGTACTTC
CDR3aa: CASSLGLASWETQYF

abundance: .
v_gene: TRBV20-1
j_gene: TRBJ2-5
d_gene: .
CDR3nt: TGCAGTGCTAGAGAAGGGGGACCCAAAGAGACCCAGTACTTC
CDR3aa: CSAREGGPKETQYF

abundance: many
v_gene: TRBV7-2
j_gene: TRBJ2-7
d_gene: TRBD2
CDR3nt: TGTGCCAGCAGCTTAGCGACTAGCGGGAGAAACTACGAGCAGTACTTC
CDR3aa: CASSLATSGRNYEQYF

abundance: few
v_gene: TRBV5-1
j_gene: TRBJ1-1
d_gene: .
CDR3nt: TGCGCCAGCAGCTTGGATGGGGCAAGGGCAGAAGCTTTCTTT
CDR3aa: CASSLDGARAEAFF

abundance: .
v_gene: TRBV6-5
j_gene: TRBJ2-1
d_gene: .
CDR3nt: TGTGCCAGCTGGGCATACAATGAGCAGTTCTTC
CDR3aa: CASWAYNEQFF

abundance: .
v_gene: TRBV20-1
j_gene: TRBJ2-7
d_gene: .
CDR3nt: TGCAGTGCTAGTGAAGTTCGGGGGGCCATCGGCGAGCAGTACTTC
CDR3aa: CSASEVRGAIGEQYF

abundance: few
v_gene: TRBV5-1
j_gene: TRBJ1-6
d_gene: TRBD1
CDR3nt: TGCGCCAGCAGCTTGGATGGGCAGGGGGCTTTATTTCGGAATTCACCCCTCCACTTT
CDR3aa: CASSLDGQGALFRNSPLHF

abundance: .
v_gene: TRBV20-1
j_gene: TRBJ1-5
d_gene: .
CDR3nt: TGCAGTGCTAGAGCGGGGGCTGGCAATCAGCCCCAGCATTTT
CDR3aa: CSARAGAGNQPQHF

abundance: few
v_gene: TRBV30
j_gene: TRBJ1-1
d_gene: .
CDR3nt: TGTGCCTGCCAAGGACGGGGGAATCTTGAAGCTTTCTTT
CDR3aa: CACQGRGNLEAFF

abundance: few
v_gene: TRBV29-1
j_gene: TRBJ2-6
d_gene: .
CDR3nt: TGCAGCATTGATGATCCTGGGGCCAACGTCCTGACTTTC
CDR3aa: CSIDDPGANVLTF

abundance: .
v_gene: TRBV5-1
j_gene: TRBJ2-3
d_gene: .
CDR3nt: TGCGCCAGCAGCTTGGGGAGGCCTAGCACAGATACGCAGTATTTT
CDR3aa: CASSLGRPSTDTQYF

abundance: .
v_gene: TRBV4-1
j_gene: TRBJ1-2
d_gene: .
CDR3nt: TGCGCCAGCAGCAAACGGACAGTAATATATGGCTACACCTTC
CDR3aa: CASSKRTVIYGYTF

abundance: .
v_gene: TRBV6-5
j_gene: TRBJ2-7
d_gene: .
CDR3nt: TGTGCCAGCAGTTACTCGGGTAGGGTCCACGAGCAGTACTTC
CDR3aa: CASSYSGRVHEQYF

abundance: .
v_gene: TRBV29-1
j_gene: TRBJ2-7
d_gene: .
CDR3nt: TGCAGCTTTCTTGGGCGGGCAAGGGAGACACAGTACTTC
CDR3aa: CSFLGRARETQYF

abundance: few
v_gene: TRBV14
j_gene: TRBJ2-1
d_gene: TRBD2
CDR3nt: TGTGCCAGCAGCCAAGTATCCGCGGGAGGGTGGAATGAGCAGTTCTTC
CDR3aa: CASSQVSAGGWNEQFF

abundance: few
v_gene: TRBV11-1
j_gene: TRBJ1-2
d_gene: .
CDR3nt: TGTGCCAGCAGCTTGGTTGGCGGTACTAACTATGGCTACACCTTC
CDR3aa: CASSLVGGTNYGYTF

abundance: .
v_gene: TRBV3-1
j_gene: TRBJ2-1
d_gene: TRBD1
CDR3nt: TGTGCCAGCAGCACCCCCGGGACAGGGAACAATGAGCAGTTCTTC
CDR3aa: CASSTPGTGNNEQFF

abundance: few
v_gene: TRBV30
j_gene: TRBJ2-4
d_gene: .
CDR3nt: TGTGCCTGGAGTGGTATAATGGAGGGTCTGGCCAAAAACATTCAGTACTTC
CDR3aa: CAWSGIMEGLAKNIQYF

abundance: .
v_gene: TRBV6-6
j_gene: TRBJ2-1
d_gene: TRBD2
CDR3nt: TGTGCCAGCAAGGAGGGCGGGAGGGCCCGGCTAGATGAGCAGTTCTTC
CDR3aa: CASKEGGRARLDEQFF

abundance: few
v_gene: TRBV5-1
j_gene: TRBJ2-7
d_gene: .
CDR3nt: TGCGCCAGCAGCTTGGGTACTAGCCATTACGAGCAGTACTTC
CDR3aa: CASSLGTSHYEQYF

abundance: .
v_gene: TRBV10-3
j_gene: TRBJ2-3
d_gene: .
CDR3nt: TGTGCCATCGAGGGCCTACTAGAAGGCACAGATACGCAGTATTTT
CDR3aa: CAIEGLLEGTDTQYF

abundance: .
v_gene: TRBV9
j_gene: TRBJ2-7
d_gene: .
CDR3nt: TGTGCCAGCAGCGGCGGAGGGCGACAGGACTCCTACGAGCAGTACTTC
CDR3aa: CASSGGGRQDSYEQYF

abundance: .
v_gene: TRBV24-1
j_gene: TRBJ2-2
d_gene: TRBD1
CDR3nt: TGTGCCACCAGTGATTTGGGACGGGGACAGGGCCCGACCGGGGAGCTGTTTTTT
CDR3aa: CATSDLGRGQGPTGELFF

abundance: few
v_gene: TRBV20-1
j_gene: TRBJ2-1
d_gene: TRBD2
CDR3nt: TGCAGTGCTAGACCCTTAGCGGGAGGTCTTCAAGAGACCCAGTTCTTC
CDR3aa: CSARPLAGGLQETQFF

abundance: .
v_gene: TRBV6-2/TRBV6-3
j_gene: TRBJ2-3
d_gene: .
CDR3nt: TGTGCCAGCAGGTACTCGTCTAGTTGGGATACGCAGTATTTT
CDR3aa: CASRYSSSWDTQYF

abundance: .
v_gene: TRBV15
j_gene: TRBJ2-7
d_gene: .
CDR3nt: TGTGCCACCAGAAAGGGAGGTCCCTCCTACGAGCAGTACTTC
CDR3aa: CATRKGGPSYEQYF

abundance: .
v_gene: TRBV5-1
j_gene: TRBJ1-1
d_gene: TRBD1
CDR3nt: TGCGCCAGCACCGAGACAGGGGGGTACACTGAAGCTTTCTTT
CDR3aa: CASTETGGYTEAFF

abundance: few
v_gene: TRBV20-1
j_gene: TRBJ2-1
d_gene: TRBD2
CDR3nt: TGCAGTGCTCCTCGACTAGCGGACTACAATGAGCAGTTCTTC
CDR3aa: CSAPRLADYNEQFF

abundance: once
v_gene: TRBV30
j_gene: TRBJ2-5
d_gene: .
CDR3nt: TGTGCCTGGAGTCGAACAGTCCAAGAGACCCAGTACTTC
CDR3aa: CAWSRTVQETQYF

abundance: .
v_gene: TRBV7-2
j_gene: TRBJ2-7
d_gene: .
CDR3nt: TGTGCCAGCAGCTCTACAGGGAACCCCTCCTACGAGCAGTACTTC
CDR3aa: CASSSTGNPSYEQYF

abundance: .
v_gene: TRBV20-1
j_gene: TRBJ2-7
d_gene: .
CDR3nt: TGCAGTGCTTTCCGCGCGGAACTCTACGAGCAGTACTTC
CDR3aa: CSAFRAELYEQYF

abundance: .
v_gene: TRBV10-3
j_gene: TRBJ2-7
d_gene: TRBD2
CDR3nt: TGTGCCACCGGACTAGCGGGAGCCGAGCAGTACTTC
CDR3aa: CATGLAGAEQYF

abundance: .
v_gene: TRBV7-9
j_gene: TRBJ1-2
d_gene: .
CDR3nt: TGTGCCAGCAGCCCAGGACAGAGTCCCTATGGCTACACCTTC
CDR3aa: CASSPGQSPYGYTF

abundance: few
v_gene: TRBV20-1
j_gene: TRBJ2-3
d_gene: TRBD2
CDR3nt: TGCAGTGCCCAGTGGCTAGCGGATTCTAGCACAGATACGCAGTATTTT
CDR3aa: CSAQWLADSSTDTQYF

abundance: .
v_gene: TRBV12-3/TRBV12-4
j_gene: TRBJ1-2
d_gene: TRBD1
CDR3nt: TGTGCCAGCAGTTCCCCCGGGACAGCTCTATATGGCTACACCTTC
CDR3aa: CASSSPGTALYGYTF

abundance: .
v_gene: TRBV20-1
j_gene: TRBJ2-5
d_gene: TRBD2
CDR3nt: TGCAGTGTTAGACCGTCTAGCGGGGGACAGACCCAGTACTTC
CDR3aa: CSVRPSSGGQTQYF

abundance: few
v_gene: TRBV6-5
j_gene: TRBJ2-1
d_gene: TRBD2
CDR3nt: TGTGCCAGCAGTACTAGCGGGGGCCCGTCCTACAATGAGCAGTTCTTC
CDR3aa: CASSTSGGPSYNEQFF

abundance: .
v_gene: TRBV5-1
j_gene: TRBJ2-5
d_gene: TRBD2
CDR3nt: TGCGCCAGCAGCTTGGCCCCGGGGGGGACGGAGACCCAGTACTTC
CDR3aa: CASSLAPGGTETQYF

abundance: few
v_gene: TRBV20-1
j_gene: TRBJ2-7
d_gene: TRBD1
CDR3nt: TGCAGTGCAGACATACAGGGGGCCTACGAGCAGTACTTC
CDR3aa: CSADIQGAYEQYF

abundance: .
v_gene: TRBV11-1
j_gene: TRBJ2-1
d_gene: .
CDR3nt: TGTGCCAGCAGCTTGACCGCCGACCCGCGGGAATATTTAAATGAGCAGTTCTTC
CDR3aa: CASSLTADPREYLNEQFF

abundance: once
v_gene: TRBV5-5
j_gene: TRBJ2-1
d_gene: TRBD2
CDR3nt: TGTGCCAGCAGCTCCCGACTAGCGGGAGTGAAGAAGGGCTCCTACAATGAGCAGTTCTTC
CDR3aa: CASSSRLAGVKKGSYNEQFF

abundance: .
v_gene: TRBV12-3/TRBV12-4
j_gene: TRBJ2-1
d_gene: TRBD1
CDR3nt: TGTGCCAGCAGTGCGGCAGGGGGCCACAATGAGCAGTTCTTC
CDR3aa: CASSAAGGHNEQFF

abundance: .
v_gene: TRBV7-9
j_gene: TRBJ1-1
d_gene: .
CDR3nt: TGTGCCAGCAGCCTCCCGGACACCCCAAACACTGAAGCTTTCTTT
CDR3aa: CASSLPDTPNTEAFF

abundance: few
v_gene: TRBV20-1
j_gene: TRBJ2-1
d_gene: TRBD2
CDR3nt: TGCAGTGCTAGAACCGGGGGGGCGTCCTACAATGAGCAGTTCTTC
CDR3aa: CSARTGGASYNEQFF

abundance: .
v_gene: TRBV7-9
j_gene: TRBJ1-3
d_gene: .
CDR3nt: TGTGCCACCCCCTGGGGGGCCTCTGGAAACACCATATATTTT
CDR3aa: CATPWGASGNTIYF

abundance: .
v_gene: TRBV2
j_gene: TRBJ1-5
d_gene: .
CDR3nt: TGTGCCAGCAGAGGCGGGACTCTTAGCAATCAGCCCCAGCATTTT
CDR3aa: CASRGGTLSNQPQHF

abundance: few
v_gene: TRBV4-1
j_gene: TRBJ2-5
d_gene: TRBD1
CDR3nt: TGCGCCAGCAGCCCATCCGGGACAGGGACGCCCCAAGAGACCCAGTACTTC
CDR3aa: CASSPSGTGTPQETQYF

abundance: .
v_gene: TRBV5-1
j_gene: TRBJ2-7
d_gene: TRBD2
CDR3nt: TGCGCCAGCAGCAAGGGACTAGCGGGATACGAGCAGTACTTC
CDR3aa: CASSKGLAGYEQYF

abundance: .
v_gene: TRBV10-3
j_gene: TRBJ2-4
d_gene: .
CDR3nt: TGTGCCATCAGTGTAGGACACCAAACCTACGGGCAGTACTTC
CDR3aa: CAISVGHQTYGQYF

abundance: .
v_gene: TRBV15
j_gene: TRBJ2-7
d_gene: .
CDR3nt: TGTGCCACCAGCAACCTCCGAGACGGGTACGAGCAGTACTTC
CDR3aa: CATSNLRDGYEQYF

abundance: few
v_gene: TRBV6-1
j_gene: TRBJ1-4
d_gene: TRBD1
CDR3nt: TGTGCCAGCAACCCGACAGGGAACGAAAAACTGTTTTTT
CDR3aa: CASNPTGNEKLFF

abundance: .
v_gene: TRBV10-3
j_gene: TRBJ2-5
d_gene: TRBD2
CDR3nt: TGTGCCATCAGCCCCCAACCGGGACTAGCGGAGGGAGGGACCCAGTACTTC
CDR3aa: CAISPQPGLAEGGTQYF

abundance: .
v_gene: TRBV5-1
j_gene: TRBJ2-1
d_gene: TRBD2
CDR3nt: TGCGCCAGCAGCAGGACTAGCGGCCTCTCCTACAATGAGCAGTTCTTC
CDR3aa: CASSRTSGLSYNEQFF

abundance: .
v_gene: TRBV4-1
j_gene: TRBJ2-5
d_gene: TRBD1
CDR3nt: TGCGCCAGCAGCCCCCAGGGGCGGGACAGGGTAAAGACCCAGTACTTC
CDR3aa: CASSPQGRDRVKTQYF

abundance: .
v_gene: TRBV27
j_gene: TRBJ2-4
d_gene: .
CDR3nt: TGTGCCAGCAGGGGTCGGGGGGCTCGAGAGCAGTACTTC
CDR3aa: CASRGRGAREQYF